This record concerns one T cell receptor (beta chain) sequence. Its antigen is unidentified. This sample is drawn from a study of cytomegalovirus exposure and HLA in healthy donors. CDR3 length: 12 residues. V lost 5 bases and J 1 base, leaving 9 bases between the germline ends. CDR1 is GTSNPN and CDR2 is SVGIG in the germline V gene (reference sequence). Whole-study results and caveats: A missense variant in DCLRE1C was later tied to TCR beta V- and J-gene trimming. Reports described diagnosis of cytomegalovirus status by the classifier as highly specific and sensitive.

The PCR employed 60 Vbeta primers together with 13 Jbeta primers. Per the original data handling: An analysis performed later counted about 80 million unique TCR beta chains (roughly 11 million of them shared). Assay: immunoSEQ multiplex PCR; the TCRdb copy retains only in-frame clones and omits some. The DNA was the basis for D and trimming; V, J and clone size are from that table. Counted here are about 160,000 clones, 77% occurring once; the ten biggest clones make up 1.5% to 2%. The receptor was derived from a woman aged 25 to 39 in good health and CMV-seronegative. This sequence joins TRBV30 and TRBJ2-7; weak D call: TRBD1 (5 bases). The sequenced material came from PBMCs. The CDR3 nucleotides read TGTGCCTGGCGCAGGGTATCCTACGAGCAGTACTTC. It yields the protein CAWRRVSYEQYF.